This TCR beta chain is drawn from a study of T cells after yellow fever vaccination. 5'RACE template switching produced TCR cDNA carrying a universal primer site and UMIs. A single record per CDR3 protein comes from TCRdb applying MiXCR to the 5' RACE reads. Among roughly 500,000 distinct CDR3 sequences listed, 15% to 20% were seen once. Worth noting for this clonotype: Antigen specificity is unknown.

Trimming took 5 bases from V and 4 from J, leaving 11 bases between them. The CDR3 covers 13 residues. Germline CDR1 reads SGHTA; CDR2 reads FQGNSA. General study findings and limits: The booster saw the reappearance of most primary-vaccination clones (96% CD4, 80% to 90% CD8).

The rearrangement uses TRBV7-2 and TRBJ1-1, with a possible D match to TRBD1 (5 bases). This TCR came from a man aged 25 to 40 who received the YFV17D yellow fever vaccine. Here the sequenced sample was PBMCs, taken 15 days after the yellow fever booster vaccination. Here the CDR3 reads CASSLWRGTEAFF. The CDR3 nucleotides are TGTGCCAGCAGCCTATGGAGGGGCACTGAAGCTTTCTTT.